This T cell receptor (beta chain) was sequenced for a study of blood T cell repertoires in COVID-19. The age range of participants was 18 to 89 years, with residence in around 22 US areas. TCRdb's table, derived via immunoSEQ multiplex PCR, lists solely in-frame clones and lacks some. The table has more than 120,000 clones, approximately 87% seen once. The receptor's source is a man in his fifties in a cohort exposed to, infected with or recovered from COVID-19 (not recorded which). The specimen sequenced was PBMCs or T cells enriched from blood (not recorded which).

The CDR3 bases are TGTGCCAGCAGCTTAAGAAGGGGCCTACCCACCTCTGGAAACACCATATATTTT. It encodes CASSLRRGLPTSGNTIYF. The chain employs TRBV11-2 and TRBJ1-3; D might be TRBD1 (5 bases). The ends were cut back, 2 bases at V and 0 bases at J, with 17 bases in the middle. Germline CDR1 reads SGHAT; CDR2 reads FQNNGV. The length of the CDR3 is 18 residues. The full variable domain, in which reference TRBV11-2 and TRBJ1-3 provide the parts outside the CDR3, is EAGVAQSPRYKIIEKRQSVAFWCNPISGHATLYWYQQILGQGPKLLIQFQNNGVVDDSQLPKDRFSAERLKGVDSTLKIQPAKLEDSAVYLCASSLRRGLPTSGNTIYFGEGSWLTVV.